The T cell receptor (beta chain) described here comes from a study of T-cell memory formation after mild COVID-19. Looked up from germline, CDR1 is SGDLS and CDR2 is YYNGEE. Unmatched junction bases numbered 5, after V lost 0 bases and J lost 5 bases. This CDR3 region has 15 residues. With constant-segment primers, 5'RACE yielded cDNA libraries of TCR alpha and TCR beta that carried sample barcodes and UMIs. MiXCR was run by TCRdb on the 5' RACE reads, yielding one entry per CDR3 protein. The data show about 110,000 distinct CDR3 sequences, 15% to 20% seen once. General study points: While clones contracting from day 15 to 85 were balanced between CD4 and CD8, later expanders leaned CD4+. That cross-reactive memory joined was suggested by some responding clones appearing in pre-infection memory. The study found contracting CD4+ clones mainly in CM and EM and contracting CD8+ clones in EMRA.

Note on this clonotype: Its specificity is unknown.

Sequenced sample: PBMCs or a T cell subset sorted from them (not recorded which). The chain combines TRBV9 with TRBJ2-3; 8 bases fit TRBD1. The origin of this receptor is a man between 18 and 35 years old who had mild COVID-19 (a few samples of this study predate the infection). Cell type and time point are not known. For the CDR3, the DNA is TGTGCCAGCAGCGTAGGGATTGACAGGGGAGATACGCAGTATTTT. It yields the protein CASSVGIDRGDTQYF.